This TCR beta chain was identified during a study of regulatory T cells in long-lasting Graves disease. Both iRepertoire HTBI primers and Arm-PCR of CDR3 regions were used to build the TCR beta libraries. A single record per CDR3 protein comes from TCRdb applying MiXCR to the multiplex PCR reads. The data show 400,000 to 550,000 distinct CDR3 sequences, 15% to 20% seen once. The sample's time point: newly diagnosed GD, antithyroid drugs for less than 3 months. Isolated PBMC RNA provided the starting material for the TCR library. This clonotype was recorded many times. Its antigen is still unknown. The germline V gene has CDR1 KGHSH and CDR2 LQKENI. CDR3 length: 14 amino acids. With 1 base removed from V and 2 bases from J, the gap between germline ends came to 8 bases. Study-wide findings and caveats: The study found persistent patients shared more public clonotypes (2,741) than new patients (approximately 970). It was possible that the small sample size reduced accuracy.

The data were also submitted as part of a second study, on T cells in Graves' hyperthyroidism and ophthalmopathy.

The receptor comes from a woman aged 30 to 39 with Graves disease. Sequencing used peripheral blood mononuclear cells (PBMCs), obtained at new diagnosis, from a patient treated with antithyroid drugs. The chain carries TRBV18 and TRBJ1-1; D is unclear. The CDR3 DNA follows: TGTGCCAGCTCACCACAATGGGTAAACACTGAAGCTTTCTTT. Translation gives CASSPQWVNTEAFF.